These 28 T cell receptor beta chains share one sample of origin, sequenced in a study of Tregs in tolerant kidney transplant recipients (dated by TCRdb to about 2019). Preparation of the library involved the immunoSEQ multiplex PCR assay. Entries here come from immuneACCESS through TCRdb and include only in-frame sequences with V and J called. Some clones fail to appear in such tables; in the studies checked, an unresolved V gene covers under half of the shortfall, and the cause of the remainder is unknown. Present in this sample are about 50,000 clones, around nine tenths of which were seen just once. The top ten hold 15% to 17% of the sample. The transplants used related donors along with nonmyeloablative bone marrow transplantation, and in the human trials mixed chimerism was transient. The sample was CD8+ T cells from blood (PBMCs), taken 12 months after the transplant. The source is a human patient who received a combined kidney and bone marrow transplant. Some T cells may derive from the graft donor when a transplant has been performed.

V is TRBV9 and J is TRBJ1-1, with D perhaps matching TRBD1 (6 bases). The length of the CDR3 is 17 residues. With 0 bases removed from V and 3 bases from J, the gap between germline ends came to 18 bases. Germline CDR1 reads SGDLS; CDR2 reads YYNGEE. The CDR3 is CASSVEGGATLDTEAFF. DNA for the CDR3: TGTGCCAGCAGCGTAGAAGGGGGGGCAACCCTGGACACTGAAGCTTTCTTT.

CDR3 bases: TGTGCCAGCAGCTGGGGACAGGGCTCCTACGAGCAGTACTTC. Encoded protein: CASSWGQGSYEQYF. The V gene is TRBV7-8, the J gene TRBJ2-7; 9 positions agree with TRBD1. The germline V gene has CDR1 SGHVS and CDR2 FQNEAQ. The J segment lost 0 bases and the V segment lost 4 bases, leaving 1 base of the junction unmatched. The CDR3 has 14 amino acids.

The rearrangement joins TRBV7-2 to TRBJ2-1; the match to TRBD2 covers 12 bases. The germline gives CDR1 SGHTA, CDR2 FQGNSA. V shed 5 bases, J shed 9 bases, and the junction held 8 bases outside the gene matches. CDR3 size: 15 residues. CDR3 bases: TGTGCCAGCAGCCAACTAGCGGGGGGCCCGCCTGAGCAGTTCTTC. Encoded protein: CASSQLAGGPPEQFF.

The chain carries TRBV6-1 and TRBJ2-7, with 7 bases aligning to TRBD2. This CDR3 is built from 15 residues. Germline loops: CDR1 MNHNS, CDR2 SASEGT. The trim removed 3 bases at V and 3 bases at J, leaving 8 bases unmatched. The CDR3 DNA sequence: TGTGCCAGCAGTGATCCAAGGGACTATATCTACGAGCAGTACTTC. Its translation: CASSDPRDYIYEQYF.

This clone was recorded once. V is TRBV4-3 and J is TRBJ2-5; 10 nucleotides match TRBD2. The DNA end favors TRBJ2-7, so the J call may be wrong. The CDR3 totals 14 residues. Germline V gene lookup returns CDR1 LGHNA and CDR2 YSLEER. The DNA of the CDR3 is TGCGCCAGCAGCCCAGCGGGAGGGGGGTACGAGCAGTACTTC. Protein sequence: CASSPAGGGYEQYF.

V is TRBV10-3 and J is TRBJ1-1; possibly TRBD1 for D (5 bases). This CDR3 is 14 amino acids long. The V gene lost 3 bases and the J gene lost 1 base, with 9 bases spanning the gap. Germline CDR1 reads ENHRY; CDR2 reads SYGVKD. The CDR3 sequence: CAISELGGNTEAFF. The DNA for the CDR3 is TGTGCCATCAGTGAACTGGGGGGGAACACTGAAGCTTTCTTT.

The CDR3 region is CASSRETYEQYF. The CDR3 bases are TGTGCCAGCAGCCGGGAGACCTACGAGCAGTACTTC. The chain has TRBV7-9 and TRBJ2-7, with D possibly matching TRBD2 (6 bases). V lost 5 bases and J 2 bases, leaving 7 bases between the germline ends. Looked up from germline, CDR1 is SEHNR and CDR2 is FQNEAQ (reference sequence). This CDR3 has 12 residues.

The V call is TRBV14, the J call TRBJ2-1; tentative D call: TRBD1 (6 bases). Trimming took off 5 bases at V and 1 base at J, with 12 bases between the two ends. CDR1 and CDR2 (germline): SGHDN, FVKESK. The length of the CDR3 is 15 residues. Here the CDR3 DNA reads TGTGCCAGCAGCGAGACAGGCCTATCCTACAATGAGCAGTTCTTC. Its protein product is CASSETGLSYNEQFF.

The V call is TRBV7-6, the J call TRBJ2-7, with D perhaps TRBD2 (6 bases). CDR3 length: 14 residues. The V end lost 5 bases, the J end lost 0 bases, and 11 bases lay between the germline ends. The germline V gene encodes CDR1 SGHVS and CDR2 FNYEAQ. This chain's CDR3 is CASSRAGSSYEQYF. For the CDR3, the DNA is TGTGCCAGCAGCCGGGCGGGATCCTCCTACGAGCAGTACTTC.

The chain is built from TRBV9 and TRBJ2-5; 8 bases align to TRBD2. The germline CDR1 and CDR2 sequences are SGDLS and YYNGEE. CDR3 length: 16 residues. V lost 0 bases to trimming and J lost 1 base; unmatched junction nucleotides: 5. CDR3 coding DNA: TGTGCCAGCAGCGTAGGAGGTAGCGGGGCCCAAGAGACCCAGTACTTC. Translating gives CASSVGGSGAQETQYF.

This chain uses TRBV27 with TRBJ2-7, with TRBD2 matching 8 bases. V dropped 0 bases and J dropped 2; count of bases not matched to a gene: 0. CDR3 size: 14 residues. CDR1 is MNHEY and CDR2 is SMNVEV in the germline V gene (reference sequence). CDR3: CASSLSGLAYEQYF. CDR3 nucleotides: TGTGCCAGCAGTTTATCGGGACTAGCCTACGAGCAGTACTTC.

The rearrangement links TRBV30 to TRBJ2-5; a weak D match, TRBD1 (6 bases). The end of the DNA is better explained by TRBJ2-7, so the J call may be wrong. This CDR3 is built from 15 residues. Germline lookup yields CDR1 GTSNPN and CDR2 SVGIG (reference sequence). The DNA of the CDR3 is TGTGCCTGGAGTGTCCTCCCCACAGGGTTCTACGAGCAGTACTTC. Translating gives CAWSVLPTGFYEQYF.

The rearrangement joins TRBV4-3 to TRBJ1-1; 7 bases are shared with TRBD1. The CDR3 runs 15 residues. Losses at the gene ends were 0 bases for V and 5 bases for J; bases not matched to a gene: 6. CDR1 LGHNA and CDR2 YSLEER come from the germline V gene. The CDR3 DNA reads TGCGCCAGCAGCCAAGATCACAGGGGACGGACTGAAGCTTTCTTT. It encodes CASSQDHRGRTEAFF.

The chain links TRBV13 to TRBJ2-7; 8 bases are shared with TRBD2. CDR3 length equals 16 residues. The germline V gene encodes CDR1 PRHDT and CDR2 FYEKMQ (reference sequence). Germline trimming cut 1 base from V and 4 bases from J; bases unmatched to any gene: 9. This chain's CDR3 is CASSLVEGTSSYEQYF. CDR3 nucleotides: TGTGCCAGCAGCTTAGTCGAGGGGACTAGTTCTTACGAGCAGTACTTC.

The chain recombines TRBV28 with TRBJ2-1; TRBD2 matches at 8 bases. This CDR3 has 17 amino acids. Trimming cost V 1 base and J 4 bases; bases outside gene matches: 9. The V gene's germline CDR1 is MDHEN and CDR2 SYDVKM. This CDR3 reads CASSLYDGGASYNEQFF. The DNA for the CDR3 is TGTGCCAGCAGTTTATATGACGGGGGGGCCTCTTACAATGAGCAGTTCTTC.

This chain links TRBV7-8 with TRBJ2-1; D is perhaps TRBD2 (5 bases). CDR3 length: 13 amino acids. The germline CDR1 and CDR2 sequences are SGHVS and FQNEAQ. The V end lost 1 base, the J end lost 7 bases, and 8 bases lay between the germline ends. The CDR3 nucleotides read TGTGCCAGCAGCTTAGGGCCGGGGAATGAGCAGTTCTTC. It yields the protein CASSLGPGNEQFF.

This clone was seen only once. DNA for the CDR3: TGCGCCAGCAGCCAGGTAGGACAGGGTCAGGAAGCTTTCTTT. Its protein product is CASSQVGQGQEAFF. The gene calls are TRBV4-1 and TRBJ1-1, with 8 nucleotides matching TRBD1. The V and J ends lost 3 bases and 8 bases, in that order; junction bases with no gene match: 8. Germline V gene lookup returns CDR1 MGHRA and CDR2 YSYEKL. This CDR3 region has 14 residues.

This clone was seen a single time. This chain connects TRBV5-6 to TRBJ2-7, with D perhaps matching TRBD2 (6 bases). Trimming removed 1 base from V and 6 bases from J, with 11 bases in between. Germline assignment: CDR1 SGHDT and CDR2 YYEEEE. The CDR3 is 13 residues long. The CDR3 loop reads CASSLYVGGEQYF. CDR3 sequence (DNA): TGTGCCAGCAGCTTGTACGTGGGGGGCGAGCAGTACTTC.

The chain combines TRBV7-6 with TRBJ2-1, with 11 bases fitting TRBD2. With 0 bases clipped from V and 0 bases from J, the junction kept 16 bases outside the gene matches. The CDR3 runs 22 residues. The germline CDR1 and CDR2 sequences are SGHVS and FNYEAQ. CDR3 sequence: CASSLAITGTSGSFHSYNEQFF. CDR3 nucleotide sequence: TGTGCCAGCAGCTTAGCGATCACAGGAACTAGCGGGAGTTTCCACTCCTACAATGAGCAGTTCTTC. Combining the CDR3 with reference TRBV7-6 and TRBJ2-1 gives the whole variable domain GAGVSQSPRYKVTKRGQDVALRCDPISGHVSLYWYRQALGQGPEFLTYFNYEAQQDKSGLPNDRFSAERPEGSISTLTIQRTEQRDSAMYRCASSLAITGTSGSFHSYNEQFFGPGTRLTVL.

The DNA of the CDR3 is TGTGCCAGCAGTTATAGCAATGAGCAGTTCTTC. Protein product: CASSYSNEQFF. The V and J genes are TRBV6-6 and TRBJ2-1, with D unresolved. Germline CDR1 MNHNY, CDR2 SVGAGI (reference sequence). This CDR3 has 11 amino acids. Trimming took 3 bases from V and 6 from J, leaving 3 bases between them.

Only one count was recorded for this clone. The CDR3 sequence: CASSQDLGRRPPYF. CDR3 sequence (DNA): TGCGCCAGCAGCCAAGATTTGGGGAGACGGCCGCCTTACTTC. The V and J genes are TRBV4-1 and TRBJ2-7; D perhaps matches TRBD2 (5 bases). The CDR3 has 14 amino acids. V lost 0 bases and J 13 bases, leaving 19 bases between the germline ends. Germline CDR1 and CDR2: MGHRA and YSYEKL.

The chain recombines TRBV6-5 with TRBJ2-3, with 11 bases lining up with TRBD2. V dropped 6 bases and J dropped 0; count of bases not matched to a gene: 2. The CDR3 loop spans 15 amino acids. Germline CDR1 is MNHEY and CDR2 is SVGAGI. The CDR3 DNA is TGTGCCAGCAGGGGACTAGCGGAAAGCACAGATACGCAGTATTTT. Translating it yields CASRGLAESTDTQYF.

V is TRBV4-1 and J is TRBJ1-6; unclear D gene. Trimming left V 0 bases short and J 9 bases short, with 15 bases between. CDR3 size: 16 residues. The germline V gene encodes CDR1 MGHRA and CDR2 YSYEKL. CDR3 coding DNA: TGCGCCAGCAGCCAAGACCCATCCTCCAGAGGTTCACCCCTCCACTTT. It yields the protein CASSQDPSSRGSPLHF.

This clone came up once. This chain links TRBV7-8 with TRBJ2-1; a weak D match, TRBD2 (6 bases). The CDR3 has 16 amino acids. Germline values: CDR1 SGHVS, CDR2 FQNEAQ. Trimming took off 2 bases at V and 5 bases at J, with 16 bases between the two ends. CDR3 in DNA: TGTGCCAGCAGCTTAATTTCGGTAGCGGCTCACAATGAGCAGTTCTTC. Translated: CASSLISVAAHNEQFF.

This chain joins TRBV13 and TRBJ2-1, with D tentatively TRBD2 (5 bases). The CDR3 runs to 16 residues. The ends were cut back, 4 bases at V and 10 bases at J, with 23 bases in the middle. Germline V gene lookup returns CDR1 PRHDT and CDR2 FYEKMQ (reference sequence). The CDR3: CASSSLREHQAEEQFF. CDR3 nucleotide sequence: TGTGCCAGCAGCTCCCTAAGGGAGCACCAAGCCGAAGAGCAGTTCTTC.

The chain joins TRBV18 to TRBJ2-1, with 9 bases matching TRBD1. V trimming: 7 bases; J trimming: 7 bases; junction bases outside the gene matches: 5. From germline, CDR1 is KGHSH and CDR2 LQKENI. The CDR3 is made up of 13 amino acids. In DNA form, the CDR3 reads TGTGCCAGCTTTAAACAGGGGGCAAATGAGCAGTTCTTC. As protein: CASFKQGANEQFF.

The rearrangement uses TRBV29-1 and TRBJ1-2, with TRBD1 matching over 7 bases. The length of the CDR3 is 15 residues. The germline gives CDR1 SQVTM, CDR2 ANQGSEA. With V trimmed by 7 bases and J by 0 bases, 11 bases remained unmatched. CDR3 region: CSAAGTAQTNYGYTF. For the CDR3, the DNA is TGCAGCGCCGCAGGGACAGCCCAGACTAACTATGGCTACACCTTC.

The chain combines TRBV29-1 with TRBJ2-7, with 8 bases identical to TRBD1. The CDR3 has 13 residues. The junction had 13 bases not matched to a gene; V was cut back by 8 bases and J by 7 bases. CDR1 and CDR2 from the germline V gene are SQVTM and ANQGSEA. Here the CDR3 DNA reads TGCAGCTGCTCATTGGGGGACAGGACGGAGCAGTACTTC. Translating gives CSCSLGDRTEQYF.